One sample yielded the 4 T cell receptor beta chains listed below, sequenced in a study of blood T cell repertoires in COVID-19 (dated by TCRdb to the early 2020s). Receptors were amplified or captured by the immunoSEQ multiplex PCR assay. As stored in TCRdb, this immuneACCESS dataset retains in-frame rearrangements with V and J assigned. A fraction of the clones does not appear; measured against another copy, unresolved V genes explain less than half of the discrepancy, and the remainder lacks a known reason. The sample has around 350,000 clones on record, approximately 86% of them singletons. The top ten clonotypes cover roughly 3.1% of the sample. Sequencing was performed on peripheral blood. Receptors were obtained from a human donor in a cohort sampled during active COVID-19.

The chain couples TRBV13 to TRBJ2-1; D perhaps matches TRBD2 (5 bases). CDR1 PRHDT and CDR2 FYEKMQ come from the germline V gene (reference sequence). V was clipped by 2 bases and J by 7 bases, with 12 bases between them. The CDR3 sequence is 14 residues long. DNA for the CDR3: TGTGCCAGCAGCTTATATACTAGATCGAATGAGCAGTTCTTC. It yields the protein CASSLYTRSNEQFF.

The gene calls are TRBV18 and TRBJ2-1; D might be TRBD1 (6 bases). The CDR3 totals 16 residues. Germline assignment: CDR1 KGHSH and CDR2 LQKENI. The V end lost 3 bases, the J end lost 0 bases, and 12 bases lay between the germline ends. This chain's CDR3 is CASSPSQGSSYNEQFF. CDR3 nucleotide sequence: TGTGCCAGCTCACCTTCGCAGGGGAGCTCCTACAATGAGCAGTTCTTC. Combining the CDR3 with reference TRBV18 and TRBJ2-1 gives the whole variable domain NAGVMQNPRHLVRRRGQEARLRCSPMKGHSHVYWYRQLPEEGLKFMVYLQKENIIDESGMPKERFSAEFPKEGPSILRIQQVVRGDSAAYFCASSPSQGSSYNEQFFGPGTRLTVL.

This clone was seen at least ten times. Other DNA sequences in this specimen translate into the identical CDR3. V and J are TRBV5-1 and TRBJ1-6, with D possibly matching TRBD1 (5 bases). The CDR3 length is 13 residues. The V gene lost 2 bases and the J gene lost 6 bases, with 6 bases spanning the gap. Germline values: CDR1 SGHRS, CDR2 YFSETQ. CDR3 residues: CASSLDSNSPLHF. In nucleotides, the CDR3 is TGCGCCAGCAGCTTAGACAGTAATTCACCCCTCCACTTT.

The V and J genes are TRBV7-9 and TRBJ2-7; 9 bases match TRBD1. The germline CDR1 and CDR2 sequences are SEHNR and FQNEAQ (reference sequence). The CDR3 totals 15 residues. V lost 2 bases, J lost 1 base, and 3 bases stayed unmatched. The chain's CDR3 is CASSLTGTGSYEQYF. The CDR3 region has the DNA TGTGCCAGCAGCTTAACTGGGACAGGGTCCTACGAGCAGTACTTC.